Each of the 12 T cell receptor beta chains below was sequenced from the same sample in a study of tumor-infiltrating lymphocytes in localized non-small cell lung cancer. TCRdb's table, derived via immunoSEQ multiplex PCR, lists solely in-frame clones and lacks some. The sample lists some 30,000 clones, 75% to 90% occurring once. The sample consisted of lung tumor tissue. The receptor source for this set is a human donor with non-small cell lung cancer.

The gene calls are TRBV27 and TRBJ1-6, with D tentatively TRBD1 (5 bases). Germline V gene data show CDR1 as MNHEY and CDR2 as SMNVEV (reference sequence). Trimming stripped 5 bases from V and 7 bases from J, with 9 bases between. The CDR3 spans 13 residues. CDR3 in amino acids: CASSPAGNSPLHF. The CDR3 DNA follows: TGTGCCAGCAGTCCGGCAGGGAATTCACCCCTCCACTTT.

The chain recombines TRBV5-6 with TRBJ1-5, with unresolved D. V was trimmed by 3 bases and J by 2 bases, leaving 6 bases between them. Germline CDR1 is SGHDT and CDR2 is YYEEEE. The CDR3 length is 13 residues. For the CDR3, the DNA is TGTGCCAGCAGCTCCCCGGGCAATCAGCCCCAGCATTTT. Residues: CASSSPGNQPQHF.

The V call is TRBV25-1, the J call TRBJ1-2; D may be TRBD1 (6 bases). Trimming left V 8 bases short and J 7 bases short, with 11 bases between. Germline assignment: CDR1 MGHDK and CDR2 SYGVNS. There are 11 residues in the CDR3. CDR3 nucleotides: TGTGCCAGCGATACAGGGTCTGGCTACACCTTC. Encoded protein: CASDTGSGYTF.

The chain carries TRBV7-2 and TRBJ1-2; tentative D call: TRBD1 (5 bases). The CDR3 loop spans 15 amino acids. Germline V gene data show CDR1 as SGHTA and CDR2 as FQGNSA. Between the trimmed V and J ends, which lost 2 bases and 0 bases, there was a span of 10 bases. Written as DNA, the CDR3 is TGTGCCAGCAGCTTAAGCAGGGTCTCTAACTATGGCTACACCTTC. Translating gives CASSLSRVSNYGYTF.

The rearrangement joins TRBV4-3 to TRBJ2-3, with 8 bases lining up with TRBD2. Germline values: CDR1 LGHNA, CDR2 YSLEER. The CDR3 totals 17 residues. Trimming took 1 base from V and 3 from J; bases not matched to a gene: 9. CDR3 region: CASSQGESGGRTDTQYF. For the CDR3, the DNA is TGCGCCAGCAGCCAAGGGGAAAGCGGGGGACGGACAGATACGCAGTATTTT.

The chain uses TRBV30 and TRBJ1-4; TRBD1 agrees at 7 bases. Germline lookup yields CDR1 GTSNPN and CDR2 SVGIG (reference sequence). With V trimmed by 1 base and J by 7 bases, 9 bases remained unmatched. This CDR3 region has 15 residues. The CDR3 coding sequence is TGTGCCTGGAGTGCAAAGACAGGGTTCAGTGAAAAACTGTTTTTT. Its translation is CAWSAKTGFSEKLFF. Combining the CDR3 with reference TRBV30 and TRBJ1-4 gives the whole variable domain SQTIHQWPATLVQPVGSPLSLECTVEGTSNPNLYWYRQAAGRGLQLLFYSVGIGQISSEVPQNLSASRPQDRQFILSSKKLLLSDSGFYLCAWSAKTGFSEKLFFGSGTQLSVL.

The sample holds a few counts of this clone. J is TRBJ1-2 and V is TRBV19, with D unresolved. V dropped 4 bases and J dropped 2 bases, with 2 bases sitting between them. Per the germline V gene, CDR1 is LNHDA and CDR2 is SQIVND (reference sequence). The CDR3 is made up of 11 amino acids. As DNA, the CDR3 is TGTGCCAGTAGTAGGAACTATGGCTACACCTTC. Translated, it gives CASSRNYGYTF. Combining the CDR3 with reference TRBV19 and TRBJ1-2 gives the whole variable domain DGGITQSPKYLFRKEGQNVTLSCEQNLNHDAMYWYRQDPGQGLRLIYYSQIVNDFQKGDIAEGYSVSREKKESFPLTVTSAQKNPTAFYLCASSRNYGYTFGSGTRLTVV.

The chain links TRBV4-3 to TRBJ2-6, with 8 nucleotides matching TRBD1. J gave up 0 bases and V 2 bases, and 6 bases lay outside the gene matches. Germline V gene lookup returns CDR1 LGHNA and CDR2 YSLEER. This CDR3 comprises 18 residues. The DNA for the CDR3 is TGCGCCAGCAGCCAATCGGACAGGGTCCGCTCTGGGGCCAACGTCCTGACTTTC. The encoded protein is CASSQSDRVRSGANVLTF.

This clone is a singleton in its sample. The chain employs TRBV4-3 and TRBJ2-5; the D gene is possibly TRBD1 (5 bases). Germline V lookup: CDR1 LGHNA, CDR2 YSLEER. V lost 4 bases and J 5 bases, leaving 20 bases between the germline ends. This CDR3 comprises 16 residues. The CDR3 here is CASSPRAHQGAETQYF. The CDR3 DNA follows: TGCGCCAGCAGCCCTCGGGCGCATCAGGGTGCTGAGACCCAGTACTTC.

V usage is TRBV30 and J usage is TRBJ1-6; TRBD1 is a possible D gene (5 bases). The CDR3 has 13 residues. CDR1 is GTSNPN and CDR2 is SVGIG in the germline V gene (reference sequence). The ends were cut back, 1 base at V and 6 bases at J, with 7 bases in the middle. The DNA for the CDR3 is TGTGCCTGGAGTGGACAGCTTAATTCACCCCTCCACTTT. Amino acid sequence: CAWSGQLNSPLHF.

The rearrangement uses TRBV19 and TRBJ2-2; the D is unclear. Trimming stripped 3 bases from V and 3 bases from J, with 11 bases between. The CDR3 has 15 amino acids. Germline assignment: CDR1 LNHDA and CDR2 SQIVND (reference sequence). The CDR3 protein is CASSIGLVDTGELFF. Here the CDR3 DNA reads TGTGCCAGTAGTATCGGGCTAGTAGACACCGGGGAGCTGTTTTTT.

The chain links TRBV7-6 to TRBJ2-7, with D hard to call. Trimming removed 8 bases from V and 2 bases from J, with 7 bases in between. The CDR3 is 11 residues long. Germline CDR1 is SGHVS and CDR2 is FNYEAQ. The CDR3 protein is CASGRAYEQYF. For the CDR3, the DNA is TGTGCCAGCGGACGGGCCTACGAGCAGTACTTC.